These 30 T cell receptor beta chains share one sample of origin, sequenced in a study of OX40 agonist ivuxolimab in advanced cancers. The data were produced by immunoSEQ multiplex PCR, yet TCRdb's version contains in-frame clones alone and is incomplete. The profile shows 90,000 to 100,000 clones, around 85% of them singletons. The input for sequencing was CD4+ or CD8+ T cells sorted from blood, taken in a trial of the OX40 agonist ivuxolimab. The receptors derive from an adult with an advanced solid tumor such as melanoma, head and neck, liver or kidney cancer.

This clone was seen only a few times. The V and J genes are TRBV20-1 and TRBJ1-1; D gene uncertain. The germline gives CDR1 DFQATT, CDR2 SNEGSKA (reference sequence). V lost 4 bases, J lost 0 bases, and 0 bases lay in between. The CDR3 has 10 amino acids. The CDR3 DNA follows: TGCAGTGCTATGAACACTGAAGCTTTCTTT. This codes for CSAMNTEAFF.

This clone was counted only a few times. The V and J genes are TRBV5-6 and TRBJ2-6, with D unresolved. CDR3 length equals 16 residues. Trimming shortened V by 2 bases and J by 2 bases, and 11 bases separated the two germline ends. Germline values: CDR1 SGHDT, CDR2 YYEEEE. For the CDR3, the DNA is TGTGCCAGCAGCTTAACGTTGGCAGCTGGGGCCAACGTCCTGACTTTC. Encoded protein: CASSLTLAAGANVLTF.

The gene calls are TRBV2 and TRBJ1-2; D unresolved. Germline values: CDR1 SNHLY, CDR2 FYNNEI. This CDR3 region has 14 residues. Trimming stripped 7 bases from V and 4 bases from J, with 16 bases between. This CDR3 is CASTPTEVSYGYTF. In DNA form, the CDR3 reads TGTGCCAGCACCCCAACGGAGGTCAGCTATGGCTACACCTTC.

The chain joins TRBV27 to TRBJ2-7; 9 bases align to TRBD1. Trimming at V came to 5 bases and at J to 5 bases, leaving 13 bases not matched to a gene. This CDR3 contains 16 residues. Germline V lookup: CDR1 MNHEY, CDR2 SMNVEV (reference sequence). CDR3 residues: CASSLTPGQGTNEQYF. CDR3 bases: TGTGCCAGCAGTCTTACCCCGGGACAGGGCACAAACGAGCAGTACTTC.

The chain combines TRBV2 with TRBJ2-5; TRBD1 might be the D (6 bases). The last part of the DNA fits TRBJ2-7 better; the J call may be wrong. The CDR3 extends over 13 amino acids. In germline, CDR1 is SNHLY, CDR2 FYNNEI. CDR3 sequence (DNA): TGTGCCAGCAGGAAGGGACAATTTGACGAGCAGTACTTC. The encoded protein is CASRKGQFDEQYF.

The chain uses TRBV19 and TRBJ2-2; 12 nucleotides match TRBD2. The CDR3 length is 15 residues. V shed 7 bases and J 5 bases; nucleotides not matched to a gene: 5. Germline V gene data show CDR1 as LNHDA and CDR2 as SQIVND (reference sequence). Here the CDR3 DNA reads TGTGCCAGTAAACCTAGCGGGAGGGTTACCGGGGAGCTGTTTTTT. This encodes CASKPSGRVTGELFF.

This clone occurred a few times. The rearrangement uses TRBV30 and TRBJ2-7; weak D call: TRBD1 (5 bases). The ends were cut back, 4 bases at V and 5 bases at J, with 9 bases in the middle. The CDR3 has 11 amino acids. The germline CDR1 and CDR2 sequences are GTSNPN and SVGIG (reference sequence). CDR3 in DNA: TGTGCCTGGACCACAGGAGACGAGCAGTACTTC. Translated: CAWTTGDEQYF.

The rearrangement links TRBV4-1 to TRBJ1-4, with no clear D. The V end lost 3 bases, the J end lost 5 bases, and 13 bases lay between the germline ends. This CDR3 region has 15 residues. Germline lookup yields CDR1 MGHRA and CDR2 YSYEKL. CDR3 sequence (DNA): TGCGCCAGCAGCCAGAGGGTACGAGACAATGAAAAACTGTTTTTT. Amino acids: CASSQRVRDNEKLFF.

V usage is TRBV19 and J usage is TRBJ2-5; 9 nucleotides agree with TRBD1. The V segment lost 6 bases and the J segment 1 base; nucleotides outside the gene matches: 6. The CDR3 loop spans 15 amino acids. Germline loops: CDR1 LNHDA, CDR2 SQIVND (reference sequence). The CDR3 spells CASSDMDRGQETQYF. CDR3 sequence (DNA): TGTGCCAGTAGCGATATGGACAGGGGCCAAGAGACCCAGTACTTC. Full variable domain (remainder filled in from reference TRBV19 and TRBJ2-5): DGGITQSPKYLFRKEGQNVTLSCEQNLNHDAMYWYRQDPGQGLRLIYYSQIVNDFQKGDIAEGYSVSREKKESFPLTVTSAQKNPTAFYLCASSDMDRGQETQYFGPGTRLLVL.

The chain employs TRBV28 and TRBJ1-4, with TRBD1 matching 7 bases. Germline CDR1 is MDHEN and CDR2 is SYDVKM. V gave up 1 base and J gave up 0 bases; unmatched junction bases: 14. CDR3 length: 20 amino acids. CDR3 DNA: TGTGCCAGCAGTTTATCCCTACCGGGACAGACCGTTGCAACTAATGAAAAACTGTTTTTT. Protein sequence: CASSLSLPGQTVATNEKLFF.

The chain carries TRBV5-4 and TRBJ2-2; D gene uncertain. Germline CDR1 and CDR2: SGHNT and YYREEE (reference sequence). The CDR3 contains 13 residues. The ends were cut back, 7 bases at V and 5 bases at J, with 12 bases in the middle. CDR3 bases: TGTGCCAGCCACCATCGAACTACCGGGGAGCTGTTTTTT. Its translation: CASHHRTTGELFF. Together with reference TRBV5-4 and TRBJ2-2, the CDR3 gives the full variable domain: ETGVTQSPTHLIKTRGQQVTLRCSSQSGHNTVSWYQQALGQGPQFIFQYYREEENGRGNFPPRFSGLQFPNYSSELNVNALELDDSALYLCASHHRTTGELFFGEGSRLTVL.

The gene calls are TRBV28 and TRBJ2-1, with 8 bases matching TRBD2. This CDR3 comprises 12 residues. Germline V gives CDR1 MDHEN, CDR2 SYDVKM. Here the CDR3 reads CGAGDFYNEQFF. The DNA for the CDR3 is TGTGGAGCGGGGGACTTCTACAATGAGCAGTTCTTC.

The chain is built from TRBV10-3 and TRBJ2-2; the match to TRBD2 covers 8 bases. Trimming removed 5 bases from V and 1 base from J; junction bases left unmatched: 9. This CDR3 spans 17 amino acids. Germline CDR1 is ENHRY and CDR2 is SYGVKD. The chain's CDR3 is CAISTSDSGKNTGELFF. The DNA for the CDR3 is TGTGCCATCAGTACATCAGATAGCGGGAAGAACACCGGGGAGCTGTTTTTT.

This chain links TRBV4-1 with TRBJ2-5; the D is unclear. Trimming took 0 bases from V and 3 from J, leaving 11 bases between them. The CDR3 spans 15 residues. The germline CDR1 and CDR2 sequences are MGHRA and YSYEKL. CDR3 sequence (DNA): TGCGCCAGCAGCCAAGATAGGAGAGGAGAAGAGACCCAGTACTTC. Amino acid sequence: CASSQDRRGEETQYF.

This chain uses TRBV5-5 with TRBJ2-2; possibly TRBD2 for D (5 bases). Trimming took off 3 bases at V and 3 bases at J, with 9 bases between the two ends. The CDR3 extends over 14 amino acids. Looked up from germline, CDR1 is SGHKS and CDR2 is YYEKEE (reference sequence). The CDR3 DNA reads as TGTGCCAGCAGCTACGGGGTTTACACCGGGGAGCTGTTTTTT. Translation gives CASSYGVYTGELFF.

The gene calls are TRBV7-8 and TRBJ2-7, with 10 bases lining up with TRBD2. The CDR3 has 18 residues. Germline V gives CDR1 SGHVS, CDR2 FQNEAQ. V gave up 5 bases and J gave up 2 bases; unmatched junction bases: 15. CDR3 in DNA: TGTGCCAGCAGCCTACCCCGGCTGCTAGCGGGAGAGCCCTACGAGCAGTACTTC. It specifies CASSLPRLLAGEPYEQYF. The whole variable domain, filled in from reference TRBV7-8 and TRBJ2-7, reads GAGVSQSPRYKVAKRGQDVALRCDPISGHVSLFWYQQALGQGPEFLTYFQNEAQLDKSGLPSDRFFAERPEGSVSTLKIQRTQQEDSAVYLCASSLPRLLAGEPYEQYFGPGTRLTVT.

The V and J genes are TRBV6-1 and TRBJ2-2, with D maybe TRBD1 (6 bases). This CDR3 region has 13 residues. V lost 8 bases, J lost 1 base, and 8 bases lay in between. Germline CDR1 reads MNHNS; CDR2 reads SASEGT. CDR3 in amino acids: CASGGQNTGELFF. The CDR3 DNA sequence: TGTGCCAGCGGGGGACAGAACACCGGGGAGCTGTTTTTT.

The chain combines TRBV15 with TRBJ1-1; D call uncertain. The CDR3 runs 13 residues. Trimming cost V 5 bases and J 1 base, with 8 bases left between them. CDR1 and CDR2 (germline): LNHNV, YYDKDF (reference sequence). In nucleotides, the CDR3 is TGTGCCACCAGCCCCGGGAGGAACACTGAAGCTTTCTTT. Its protein is CATSPGRNTEAFF.

The rearrangement uses TRBV7-9 and TRBJ2-7; no clear D. This CDR3 has 12 amino acids. Trimming took off 5 bases at V and 4 bases at J, with 9 bases between the two ends. Germline V gene lookup returns CDR1 SEHNR and CDR2 FQNEAQ (reference sequence). Here the CDR3 reads CASSQYEYEQYF. The CDR3 nucleotides read TGTGCCAGCAGCCAATACGAGTACGAGCAGTACTTC.

The chain couples TRBV30 to TRBJ1-4, with D uncertain. The CDR3 sequence is 15 residues long. V was trimmed by 2 bases and J by 2 bases, leaving 12 bases between them. Per the germline V gene, CDR1 is GTSNPN and CDR2 is SVGIG (reference sequence). CDR3 sequence (DNA): TGTGCCTGGAGTCCTTCCCTGGGGACTAATGAAAAACTGTTTTTT. This gives the protein CAWSPSLGTNEKLFF.

This chain connects TRBV15 to TRBJ2-5; 10 bases map to TRBD1. The CDR3 has 15 amino acids. Germline lookup yields CDR1 LNHNV and CDR2 YYDKDF (reference sequence). The ends lost 3 bases at V and 5 bases at J; junction bases unmatched: 6. In DNA form, the CDR3 reads TGTGCCACCAGCAGCCGGGACAGGGGTTCGGAGACCCAGTACTTC. Translation gives CATSSRDRGSETQYF.

The chain is built from TRBV6-5 and TRBJ1-1; D is unresolved. V was shortened by 5 bases and J by 5 bases, with 12 bases between the two germline ends. The CDR3 length is 13 residues. Germline CDR1 MNHEY, CDR2 SVGAGI. CDR3 amino acids: CASSQQGGTEAFF. CDR3 nucleotides: TGTGCCAGCAGTCAACAAGGAGGGACTGAAGCTTTCTTT.

The chain recombines TRBV7-9 with TRBJ2-7, with a tentative D call TRBD1 (6 bases). The germline V and J ends were trimmed by 3 bases and 2 bases, with 14 bases remaining between them. The length of the CDR3 is 15 residues. Germline CDR1 reads SEHNR; CDR2 reads FQNEAQ (reference sequence). In nucleotides, the CDR3 is TGTGCCAGCAGCTTCGGAAGGGGGATTGCCTACGAGCAGTACTTC. The encoded protein is CASSFGRGIAYEQYF.

This chain connects TRBV14 to TRBJ2-5; TRBD2 matches at 7 bases. Germline V CDR1 and CDR2: SGHDN, FVKESK. V shed 2 bases and J 4 bases; nucleotides not matched to a gene: 1. The CDR3 covers 13 residues. The CDR3 coding sequence is TGTGCCAGCAGCCAATGGGGGGGAGAGACCCAGTACTTC. It codes for CASSQWGGETQYF.

The chain links TRBV30 to TRBJ2-1; D perhaps matches TRBD1 (6 bases). The ends were cut back, 2 bases at V and 14 bases at J, with 13 bases in the middle. The CDR3 extends over 11 amino acids. The germline V gene has CDR1 GTSNPN and CDR2 SVGIG (reference sequence). The CDR3 spells CAWSLGGTEFF. The CDR3 DNA sequence: TGTGCCTGGAGTCTAGGGGGAACGGAGTTCTTC. Variable domain in full (rest from reference TRBV30 and TRBJ2-1): SQTIHQWPATLVQPVGSPLSLECTVEGTSNPNLYWYRQAAGRGLQLLFYSVGIGQISSEVPQNLSASRPQDRQFILSSKKLLLSDSGFYLCAWSLGGTEFFGPGTRLTVL.

This clone has only one observation. V usage is TRBV11-3 and J usage is TRBJ1-1, with TRBD1 as a possible D gene (5 bases). Trimming took off 9 bases at V and 1 base at J, with 6 bases between the two ends. Germline-derived CDR1 and CDR2 are SGHNT and YENEEA. The CDR3 contains 11 residues. The CDR3: CASRGNTEAFF. The CDR3 DNA follows: TGTGCCAGTAGGGGGAACACTGAAGCTTTCTTT. The complete variable domain, with remaining parts taken from reference TRBV11-3 and TRBJ1-1, reads EAGVVQSPRYKIIEKKQPVAFWCNPISGHNTLYWYLQNLGQGPELLIRYENEEAVDDSQLPKDRFSAERLKGVDSTLKIQPAELGDSAVYLCASRGNTEAFFGQGTRLTVV.

This rearrangement joins TRBV27 to TRBJ2-3; 10 bases agree with TRBD1. J was trimmed by 6 bases and V by 6 bases; bases with no gene match: 15. From germline, CDR1 is MNHEY and CDR2 SMNVEV (reference sequence). This CDR3 is 17 amino acids long. CDR3 sequence reads: CASSTLLGTGERDTQYF. CDR3 nucleotides: TGTGCCAGCAGCACCCTCCTTGGGACAGGGGAGCGGGATACGCAGTATTTT.

The chain recombines TRBV7-2 with TRBJ2-5; 11 nucleotides agree with TRBD2. The ends lost 4 bases at V and 2 bases at J; junction bases unmatched: 3. Germline lookup yields CDR1 SGHTA and CDR2 FQGNSA. The CDR3 extends over 15 amino acids. For the CDR3, the DNA is TGTGCCAGCAGCTCCGGGACTAGCGGACAAGAGACCCAGTACTTC. Translating gives CASSSGTSGQETQYF.

The chain employs TRBV7-2 and TRBJ1-6, with TRBD1 identical over 8 bases. The CDR3 runs to 12 residues. CDR1 is SGHTA, CDR2 FQGNSA, per germline. Trimming cost V 10 bases and J 10 bases; bases outside gene matches: 6. CDR3 in amino acids: CATKDRESPLHF. The CDR3 nucleotides are TGTGCCACAAAGGACAGGGAGTCACCCCTCCACTTT. Combining the CDR3 with reference TRBV7-2 and TRBJ1-6 gives the whole variable domain GAGVSQSPSNKVTEKGKDVELRCDPISGHTALYWYRQSLGQGLEFLIYFQGNSAPDKSGLPSDRFSAERTGGSVSTLTIQRTQQEDSAVYLCATKDRESPLHFGNGTRLTVT.

In this sample, this clone turned up a few times. The gene calls are TRBV7-2 and TRBJ2-1, with 7 bases fitting TRBD2. V trimming: 7 bases; J trimming: 4 bases; junction bases outside the gene matches: 7. Germline V gene data show CDR1 as SGHTA and CDR2 as FQGNSA. The CDR3 consists of 14 residues. CDR3 sequence: CASKSRESYNEQFF. The CDR3 region has the DNA TGTGCCAGCAAATCGCGGGAGTCATACAATGAGCAGTTCTTC.